This T cell receptor (beta chain) came from a study of regulatory dendritic cells for organ transplantation. Overall study results and limits: The most alloreactive TCR clonotypes were found in resting memory CD8+ cells.

To note about this clone: No antigen is known for it.

This CDR3 comprises 13 residues. From germline, CDR1 is ENHRY and CDR2 SYGVKD. V lost 3 bases, J lost 8 bases, and 10 bases lay in between. Allogeneic regulatory or mature dendritic cells were co-cultured for 5 days with CFSE-labeled sorted T cells at 1:10. Using immunoSEQ multiplex PCR, the repertoire was profiled, and TCRdb retains in-frame clones only, with some absent. The data contain several thousand clones, around 70% of them singletons. The V gene is TRBV10-3, the J gene TRBJ1-4; D possibly corresponds to TRBD1 (5 bases). The sample comprised memory CD4+ T cells from blood cultured with dendritic cells. The subset is: CD45RO+ memory T cells. The receptor's source is a human donor in good health. Here the CDR3 reads CAISDRADEKLFF. Here the CDR3 DNA reads TGTGCCATCAGTGACAGGGCGGACGAAAAACTGTTTTTT.